This T cell receptor beta chain comes out of a study of early T cells in non-severe SARS-CoV-2 infection. MiXCR was run by TCRdb on the 5' RACE reads, yielding one entry per CDR3 protein. The table lists tens of thousands of distinct CDR3 sequences, roughly 6.8% of them singletons, with over 3.5% in the top ten. The clonotype comes from an adult who was a healthcare worker with PCR-confirmed SARS-CoV-2 infection or an uninfected control (not recorded which). The specimen sequenced was whole blood.

The CDR3 nucleotides are TGCAGTGCTAGACCCAGCGGGGGCAATGAGCAGTTCTTC. It encodes CSARPSGGNEQFF. The chain links TRBV20-1 to TRBJ2-1; 8 bases agree with TRBD2. The CDR3 is 13 amino acids. Germline V CDR1 and CDR2: DFQATT, SNEGSKA (reference sequence). The ends lost 2 bases at V and 6 bases at J; junction bases unmatched: 3.